These 20 T cell receptor beta chains were all obtained from the same sample, sequenced in a study of CD8 T cells in ankylosing spondylitis. MiXCR, applied by TCRdb to the 5' RACE reads, yields one record per CDR3 protein. The table has about 39,000 distinct CDR3 sequences, approximately 10% seen once. Specimen: blood, either unsorted or a sorted T cell fraction (not recorded which). All receptors come from a male donor with ankylosing spondylitis or in good health (not recorded which).

This clonotype was counted ten times or more. The J gene is TRBJ1-4, the V gene TRBV7-2; the D gene is possibly TRBD1 (5 bases). Germline lookup yields CDR1 SGHTA and CDR2 FQGNSA. The CDR3 spans 15 residues. Trimming cost V 5 bases and J 5 bases, with 15 bases left between them. The CDR3 sequence is CASSISTVRNEKLFF. In DNA, the CDR3 is TGTGCCAGCAGCATATCGACAGTGCGGAATGAAAAACTGTTTTTT.

The V gene is TRBV4-1, the J gene TRBJ1-1, with a weak D call TRBD1 (6 bases). The CDR3 length is 14 residues. Trimming removed 0 bases from V and 3 bases from J, with 8 bases in between. In germline, CDR1 is MGHRA, CDR2 YSYEKL. The CDR3 coding sequence is TGCGCCAGCAGCCAAGATACAGGGTACACTGAAGCTTTCTTT. It translates to CASSQDTGYTEAFF.

This clonotype came up many times. The V and J genes are TRBV5-1 and TRBJ2-1; TRBD2 aligns across 10 bases. The germline CDR1 and CDR2 sequences are SGHRS and YFSETQ. V lost 4 bases and J lost 7; bases outside the gene matches: 17. The CDR3 covers 18 residues. The CDR3 DNA reads as TGCGCCAGCAGCGGGGAAGGGACTAGCGCCTTACCGGGGAATGAGCAGTTCTTC. Amino acid sequence: CASSGEGTSALPGNEQFF.

The J gene is TRBJ2-2, the V gene TRBV20-1; 7 bases fit TRBD2. The V gene's germline CDR1 is DFQATT and CDR2 SNEGSKA (reference sequence). V lost 1 base and J lost 5; bases outside the gene matches: 4. The CDR3 loop spans 14 amino acids. CDR3 DNA: TGCAGTGCTAGAGGGCGGGAGTCTACCGGGGAGCTGTTTTTT. Translated: CSARGRESTGELFF.

This clonotype has ten or more counts. The chain combines TRBV29-1 with TRBJ2-1; 9 bases are a match to TRBD2. This CDR3 is built from 12 residues. Germline V gene lookup returns CDR1 SQVTM and CDR2 ANQGSEA. J was trimmed by 9 bases and V by 3 bases; bases with no gene match: 3. As DNA, the CDR3 is TGCAGCGTTGAGCGCGGGAGGGGTGAGCAGTTCTTC. Amino acids: CSVERGRGEQFF.

This chain uses TRBV5-4 with TRBJ2-6; TRBD1 or TRBD2 may be the D gene (5 bases each). This CDR3 region has 17 residues. Germline CDR1 and CDR2: SGHNT and YYREEE (reference sequence). The V end was cut by 4 bases, the J end by 4 bases, with 18 bases between. The CDR3 here is CASSTLTSGTGANVLTF. DNA of the CDR3: TGTGCCAGCAGCACCCTCACTTCGGGGACCGGGGCCAACGTCCTGACTTTC.

Many counts were recorded for this clonotype. The chain carries TRBV20-1 and TRBJ2-5; TRBD2 is a possible D gene (6 bases). The CDR3 is 13 residues long. The V and J ends lost 3 bases and 5 bases respectively, with 13 bases between them. The germline V gene encodes CDR1 DFQATT and CDR2 SNEGSKA (reference sequence). The chain's CDR3 is CSARTLGGETQYF. CDR3 in DNA: TGCAGTGCTAGGACCCTTGGAGGGGAGACCCAGTACTTC.

This clonotype has ten or more counts. The rearrangement links TRBV18 to TRBJ1-4; the D gene is possibly TRBD1 (5 bases). CDR1 KGHSH and CDR2 LQKENI come from the germline V gene. The CDR3 covers 16 residues. V gave up 3 bases and J gave up 3 bases, with 14 bases separating them. The chain's CDR3 is CASSPRGGSSNEKLFF. CDR3 DNA: TGTGCCAGCTCACCCCGGGGGGGGTCTTCTAATGAAAAACTGTTTTTT.

The table lists this clonotype with many counts. The chain couples TRBV5-1 to TRBJ1-2; tentative D call: TRBD1 (5 bases). With 1 base removed from V and 8 bases from J, the gap between germline ends came to 15 bases. Germline V CDR1 and CDR2: SGHRS, YFSETQ. This CDR3 is built from 14 residues. CDR3 coding DNA: TGCGCCAGCAGCTTGAATACAGGCCCCCGAGGCTACACCTTC. Protein sequence: CASSLNTGPRGYTF.

This clonotype was counted a few times. The chain combines TRBV11-2 with TRBJ2-7; 11 bases are a match to TRBD2. Germline V lookup: CDR1 SGHAT, CDR2 FQNNGV. Germline trimming cut 4 bases from V and 2 bases from J; bases unmatched to any gene: 4. The CDR3 has 15 residues. Here the CDR3 reads CASSSPGLAAYEQYF. CDR3 in DNA: TGTGCCAGCAGCTCACCGGGACTAGCGGCCTACGAGCAGTACTTC. The complete variable domain, with remaining parts taken from reference TRBV11-2 and TRBJ2-7, reads EAGVAQSPRYKIIEKRQSVAFWCNPISGHATLYWYQQILGQGPKLLIQFQNNGVVDDSQLPKDRFSAERLKGVDSTLKIQPAKLEDSAVYLCASSSPGLAAYEQYFGPGTRLTVT.

This clonotype was observed at least ten times. Compared with germline, one end of the junction differs, possibly owing to a read error. The chain joins TRBV7-7 to TRBJ2-7; 7 bases are a match to TRBD2. CDR1 is SSHAT, CDR2 FNYEAQ, per germline (reference sequence). The CDR3 has 12 amino acids. The CDR3 is CASSTPGGEQYF. For the CDR3, the DNA is TGTGCTAGCAGCACCCCGGGAGGCGAGCAGTACTTC.

J is TRBJ2-1 and V is TRBV11-3, with unresolved D. Germline loops: CDR1 SGHNT, CDR2 YENEEA. CDR3 size: 16 residues. Trimming took off 0 bases at V and 0 bases at J, with 9 bases between the two ends. This CDR3 is CASSLDHSSSYNEQFF. The CDR3 DNA is TGTGCCAGCAGCTTAGACCACTCTAGCTCCTACAATGAGCAGTTCTTC.

This clonotype appeared many times. The chain uses TRBV11-1 and TRBJ2-5; 8 bases fit TRBD1. J lost 2 bases, V lost 3 bases, and 8 bases had no gene match. Germline loops: CDR1 SGHAT, CDR2 FQDESV (reference sequence). The CDR3 is made up of 16 amino acids. This CDR3 is CASSFSTGALQETQYF. CDR3 in DNA: TGTGCCAGCAGCTTCTCGACAGGGGCCCTTCAAGAGACCCAGTACTTC.

This clonotype was recorded at least ten times. The chain joins TRBV5-1 to TRBJ2-5; D is ambiguous. V was cut by 1 base and J by 5 bases, with 3 bases left in between. Germline V CDR1 and CDR2: SGHRS, YFSETQ. The CDR3 totals 11 residues. CDR3 coding DNA: TGCGCCAGCAGCTTGTACGAGACCCAGTACTTC. This codes for CASSLYETQYF.

The sample holds many counts of this clonotype. The chain has TRBV29-1 and TRBJ2-1; D perhaps matches TRBD1 (6 bases). Trimming pared 1 base from V and 8 bases from J, leaving 12 bases between. CDR1 SQVTM and CDR2 ANQGSEA come from the germline V gene. CDR3 length: 13 amino acids. CDR3 residues: CSVEGDKGDEQFF. The CDR3 region has the DNA TGCAGCGTTGAAGGGGACAAAGGGGATGAGCAGTTCTTC.

The chain carries TRBV24-1 and TRBJ2-2; no reliable D call. Trimming removed 4 bases at V and 6 bases at J, with 11 bases between. CDR1 and CDR2 (germline): KGHDR, SFDVKD. The CDR3 runs 14 residues. The CDR3 spells CATSDPLLPGELFF. The CDR3 region has the DNA TGTGCCACCAGTGACCCGTTATTGCCCGGGGAGCTGTTTTTT.

This clonotype showed up many times. The V call is TRBV29-1, the J call TRBJ2-3; unclear D gene. Germline CDR1 and CDR2: SQVTM and ANQGSEA. Trimming stripped 4 bases from V and 2 bases from J, with 7 bases between. This CDR3 is 12 amino acids long. The CDR3 coding sequence is TGCAGCGTTGGTACTACCACAGATACGCAGTATTTT. Encoded protein: CSVGTTTDTQYF.

This clonotype has a count of ten or more. V and J are TRBV7-8 and TRBJ2-1, with 7 bases identical to TRBD2. This CDR3 has 18 residues. CDR1 and CDR2 (germline): SGHVS, FQNEAQ. J lost 7 bases, V lost 4 bases, and 19 bases had no gene match. The CDR3 region has the DNA TGTGCCAGCAGCTCTCGAAGGGTTTGGGGGGAGGGCTTGAATGAGCAGTTCTTC. This gives the protein CASSSRRVWGEGLNEQFF.

This clonotype was seen repeatedly, ten times or more. The chain couples TRBV5-6 to TRBJ2-3; a weak D match, TRBD2 (6 bases). The CDR3 consists of 14 residues. Germline V gives CDR1 SGHDT, CDR2 YYEEEE. The V end lost 2 bases, the J end lost 3 bases, and 10 bases lay between the germline ends. The CDR3 DNA is TGTGCCAGCAGCTTTATAGCGGTTACAGATACGCAGTATTTT. Its translation: CASSFIAVTDTQYF.

Ten or more counts support this clonotype. The chain carries TRBV29-1 and TRBJ2-5; D unclear. Trimming cost V 4 bases and J 2 bases, with 11 bases left between them. The CDR3 has 13 amino acids. The germline V gene encodes CDR1 SQVTM and CDR2 ANQGSEA. In DNA, the CDR3 is TGCAGCGTTGGGGGTGAGGTACAAGAGACCCAGTACTTC. It yields the protein CSVGGEVQETQYF.